Below, 15 T cell receptor beta chains from the same sample are listed, as sequenced in a study of T cell responses to AZD1222 COVID-19 vaccine. Some clones are missing from TCRdb's copy, which holds only in-frame ones; the method was immunoSEQ multiplex PCR. In the table there are roughly 140,000 clones, around four fifths of which are singletons. This specimen consisted of peripheral blood, obtained on day 0 of MenACWY control vaccination. These receptors came from an adult in good health.

The genes are TRBV6-4 and TRBJ2-3; 13 bases align to TRBD2. V lost 4 bases and J lost 0; bases outside the gene matches: 7. CDR1 and CDR2 from the germline V gene are MRHNA and SNTAGT. The CDR3 extends over 18 amino acids. The CDR3 bases are TGTGCCAGCAGTGCCTCCGGGACTAGCGGGGTCAGCACAGATACGCAGTATTTT. Protein: CASSASGTSGVSTDTQYF.

In DNA form, the CDR3 reads TGCGCCAGCAGCCAGAACAGGGTGGGATTCACTGAAGCTTTCTTT. It encodes CASSQNRVGFTEAFF. The chain carries TRBV5-1 and TRBJ1-1, with D maybe TRBD1 (6 bases). Trimming took 4 bases from V and 4 from J, leaving 17 bases between them. Germline-derived CDR1 and CDR2 are SGHRS and YFSETQ. The CDR3 loop spans 15 amino acids.

The gene calls are TRBV9 and TRBJ1-1; the D gene is possibly TRBD1 (6 bases). This CDR3 comprises 14 residues. Trimming pared 0 bases from V and 4 bases from J, leaving 10 bases between. From germline, CDR1 is SGDLS and CDR2 YYNGEE. The CDR3: CASSVGGAGTEAFF. The CDR3 region has the DNA TGTGCCAGCAGCGTAGGGGGGGCCGGCACTGAAGCTTTCTTT.

The chain joins TRBV19 to TRBJ2-3; D unresolved. Trimming cost V 10 bases and J 6 bases, with 11 bases left between them. The CDR3 consists of 11 residues. CDR1 LNHDA and CDR2 SQIVND come from the germline V gene (reference sequence). CDR3 sequence (DNA): TGTGCCACCTCCGTTGTCGATACGCAGTATTTT. Protein: CATSVVDTQYF.

V gene TRBV3-1 (or the pseudogene TRBV3-2) combines with J gene TRBJ2-7; TRBD2 is a possible D gene (6 bases). V gave up 4 bases and J gave up 7 bases, with 14 bases separating them. The germline V gene encodes CDR1 LGHDT and CDR2 YNNKEL (reference sequence). CDR3 size: 13 residues. CDR3 sequence (DNA): TGTGCCAGCAGCCCCGGGGGACCTTTTGAGCAGTACTTC. It yields the protein CASSPGGPFEQYF.

The V gene is TRBV5-1, the J gene TRBJ2-6; D unclear. Germline V gene lookup returns CDR1 SGHRS and CDR2 YFSETQ. The CDR3 sequence is 14 residues long. With 7 bases removed from V and 0 bases from J, the gap between germline ends came to 8 bases. The CDR3 loop reads CASGANSGANVLTF. CDR3 nucleotide sequence: TGCGCCAGCGGAGCCAACTCTGGGGCCAACGTCCTGACTTTC.

In nucleotides, the CDR3 is TGCGCCAGCAGCCCGGGACAGGGGGGTACCGGGGAGCTGTTTTTT. As protein: CASSPGQGGTGELFF. V and J are TRBV5-1 and TRBJ2-2, with 11 bases fitting TRBD1. V trimming: 4 bases; J trimming: 5 bases; junction bases outside the gene matches: 4. The length of the CDR3 is 15 residues. In germline, CDR1 is SGHRS, CDR2 YFSETQ. The full variable domain, completed using reference TRBV5-1 and TRBJ2-2, is KAGVTQTPRYLIKTRGQQVTLSCSPISGHRSVSWYQQTPGQGLQFLFEYFSETQRNKGNFPGRFSGRQFSNSRSEMNVSTLELGDSALYLCASSPGQGGTGELFFGEGSRLTVL.

CDR3: CASSQGVEAANTGELFF. The CDR3 region has the DNA TGTGCCAGCAGCCAAGGAGTAGAGGCAGCAAACACCGGGGAGCTGTTTTTT. The chain uses TRBV5-4 and TRBJ2-2; D uncertain. V lost 4 bases, J lost 2 bases, and 18 bases lay in between. Germline V gives CDR1 SGHNT, CDR2 YYREEE (reference sequence). The CDR3 covers 17 residues. Full variable domain (rest looked up from reference TRBV5-4 and TRBJ2-2): ETGVTQSPTHLIKTRGQQVTLRCSSQSGHNTVSWYQQALGQGPQFIFQYYREEENGRGNFPPRFSGLQFPNYSSELNVNALELDDSALYLCASSQGVEAANTGELFFGEGSRLTVL.

This rearrangement joins TRBV28 to TRBJ1-2, with D possibly being TRBD1 (5 bases). Trimming removed 7 bases at V and 8 bases at J, with 14 bases between. The CDR3 is made up of 12 amino acids. From germline, CDR1 is MDHEN and CDR2 SYDVKM. As DNA, the CDR3 is TGTGCCAGCACCGCAGGGAGTGTAGGCTACACCTTC. Its protein product is CASTAGSVGYTF.

The genes are TRBV24-1 and TRBJ1-2; 11 bases match TRBD1. The CDR3 consists of 14 residues. Germline values: CDR1 KGHDR, CDR2 SFDVKD. The V and J ends lost 3 bases and 7 bases, in that order; junction bases with no gene match: 3. Here the CDR3 reads CATSDGQGAFGYTF. As DNA, the CDR3 is TGTGCCACCAGTGATGGACAGGGGGCGTTTGGCTACACCTTC.

The rearrangement joins TRBV9 to TRBJ2-2, with a tentative D call TRBD1 (5 bases). Germline V lookup: CDR1 SGDLS, CDR2 YYNGEE. Trimming removed 3 bases from V and 2 bases from J, with 8 bases in between. The CDR3 covers 14 residues. In nucleotides, the CDR3 is TGTGCCAGCAGCGGACAGCTTAACACCGGGGAGCTGTTTTTT. Translating gives CASSGQLNTGELFF.

The V call is TRBV28, the J call TRBJ1-6, with 9 bases aligning to TRBD1. The trim removed 6 bases at V and 9 bases at J, leaving 9 bases unmatched. This CDR3 has 15 residues. Looked up from germline, CDR1 is MDHEN and CDR2 is SYDVKM. The DNA of the CDR3 is TGTGCCAGCAGACCTTACAGGGGGCGGGGTTCACCCCTCCACTTT. This codes for CASRPYRGRGSPLHF. Together with reference TRBV28 and TRBJ1-6, the CDR3 gives the full variable domain: DVKVTQSSRYLVKRTGEKVFLECVQDMDHENMFWYRQDPGLGLRLIYFSYDVKMKEKGDIPEGYSVSREKKERFSLILESASTNQTSMYLCASRPYRGRGSPLHFGNGTRLTVT.

Only a few counts were recorded for this clone. The gene calls are TRBV6-5 and TRBJ2-1; D may correspond to TRBD1 or TRBD2 (5 bases each). Germline CDR1 is MNHEY and CDR2 is SVGAGI. The V gene lost 6 bases and the J gene lost 4 bases, with 10 bases spanning the gap. CDR3 length: 13 amino acids. CDR3 DNA sequence: TGTGCCAGCAGATTTGGGGGATACAATGAGCAGTTCTTC. Protein sequence: CASRFGGYNEQFF.

This clone was detected only once. The chain has TRBV28 and TRBJ1-2; a weak D match, TRBD1 (5 bases). The CDR3 consists of 14 residues. Germline V lookup: CDR1 MDHEN, CDR2 SYDVKM. V was clipped by 10 bases and J by 4 bases, with 19 bases between them. The CDR3 loop reads CATVIGARGYGYTF. CDR3 nucleotides: TGTGCCACCGTAATCGGGGCGCGGGGCTATGGCTACACCTTC.

This chain connects TRBV9 to TRBJ2-5; TRBD2 matches at 10 bases. Germline V CDR1 and CDR2: SGDLS, YYNGEE. Germline trimming cut 0 bases from V and 4 bases from J; bases unmatched to any gene: 9. CDR3 length: 17 residues. The CDR3 spells CASSVAGSGGPGETQYF. The CDR3 DNA follows: TGTGCCAGCAGCGTAGCTGGTAGCGGGGGGCCGGGAGAGACCCAGTACTTC.